The 17 T cell receptor beta chains below all came from one sample that was sequenced in a study of cytomegalovirus exposure and HLA in healthy donors (dated by TCRdb to about 2017). Receptor libraries were prepared by the immunoSEQ multiplex PCR assay. For the multiplex PCR, a mixture combining 60 forward primers for TCR Vbeta segments and 13 reverse primers for TCR Jbeta segments was used. Held by TCRdb, this immuneACCESS table contains in-frame sequences only and omits some clones. Under half of the omission traces to an unresolved V gene where checked; the cause of the rest is unknown. Present in this sample are about 160,000 clones, 75% to 90% of which were seen just once. The top ten hold nearly 2% of the sample. The sequenced sample was PBMCs. These TCRs come from a woman under 30 in good health and CMV-seronegative.

The chain combines TRBV9 with TRBJ2-7; D gene ambiguous. V dropped 3 bases and J dropped 5 bases, with 15 bases sitting between them. Germline V gene sequence: CDR1 SGDLS, CDR2 YYNGEE. The CDR3 consists of 14 residues. The chain's CDR3 is CASSAGSRTDEQYF. CDR3 bases: TGTGCCAGCAGCGCAGGTAGTCGAACCGACGAGCAGTACTTC.

The chain recombines TRBV15 with TRBJ2-3, with 7 bases that match TRBD1. The length of the CDR3 is 15 residues. CDR1 and CDR2 (germline): LNHNV, YYDKDF (reference sequence). The ends lost 0 bases at V and 4 bases at J; junction bases unmatched: 4. The CDR3 protein is CATSRDSGGPDTQYF. CDR3 coding DNA: TGTGCCACCAGCAGAGATTCAGGGGGTCCAGATACGCAGTATTTT.

This clone showed up just a few times. V gene TRBV7-9 combines with J gene TRBJ1-4, with D unresolved. The CDR3 consists of 14 residues. CDR1 and CDR2 (germline): SEHNR, FQNEAQ (reference sequence). Deletions cut 4 bases from V and 3 bases from J, with 9 bases between. CDR3 sequence: CASSSLRANEKLFF. CDR3 DNA sequence: TGTGCCAGCAGCTCGCTTCGGGCTAATGAAAAACTGTTTTTT.

The rearrangement links TRBV28 to TRBJ2-7; D is unclear. The V end was cut by 8 bases, the J end by 3 bases, with 14 bases between. There are 13 residues in the CDR3. Germline V gives CDR1 MDHEN, CDR2 SYDVKM. The CDR3 sequence: CASAYQAHYEQYF. The CDR3 bases are TGTGCCAGCGCCTATCAGGCACACTACGAGCAGTACTTC.

A few counts support this clone. In nucleotides, the CDR3 is TGTGCCAGCAGCGCTAGGGACAGGGGGGTGGGGGCTGAAGCTTTCTTT. Encoded protein: CASSARDRGVGAEAFF. The chain couples TRBV7-9 to TRBJ1-1; 11 bases align to TRBD1. The length of the CDR3 is 16 residues. V gave up 5 bases and J gave up 6 bases; unmatched junction bases: 11. The V gene's germline CDR1 is SEHNR and CDR2 FQNEAQ (reference sequence). Filled out from reference TRBV7-9 and TRBJ1-1, the complete variable domain reads DTGVSQNPRHKITKRGQNVTFRCDPISEHNRLYWYRQTLGQGPEFLTYFQNEAQLEKSRLLSDRFSAERPKGSFSTLEIQRTEQGDSAMYLCASSARDRGVGAEAFFGQGTRLTVV.

This clone was picked up one time. The CDR3 region is CASTYSGGREETQYF. In DNA, the CDR3 is TGTGCCAGCACTTACTCGGGGGGGCGTGAGGAGACCCAGTACTTC. The chain links TRBV28 to TRBJ2-5; 8 bases map to TRBD2. The CDR3 extends over 15 amino acids. V lost 7 bases and J lost 5; bases outside the gene matches: 12. Germline loops: CDR1 MDHEN, CDR2 SYDVKM.

The CDR3 DNA sequence: TGTGCCAGCAGCTTCCCGCTGGAGTCGCATCAGCCCCAGCATTTT. Translated, it gives CASSFPLESHQPQHF. The chain combines TRBV7-4 with TRBJ1-5; no clear D gene. The CDR3 contains 15 residues. Trimming left V 3 bases short and J 5 bases short, with 14 bases between. Germline V gene data show CDR1 as SGHVT and CDR2 as SQSDAQ.

J is TRBJ2-2 and V is TRBV9, with TRBD2 identical over 8 bases. Per germline, CDR1 SGDLS and CDR2 YYNGEE. CDR3 length: 16 amino acids. J lost 5 bases, V lost 4 bases, and 10 bases had no gene match. CDR3 loop: CASSPIAGSQTGELFF. Written as DNA, the CDR3 is TGTGCCAGCAGCCCAATAGCGGGGAGTCAGACCGGGGAGCTGTTTTTT.

This clone was recorded a few times. This chain connects TRBV6-5 to TRBJ1-1, with D perhaps matching TRBD1 (5 bases). V lost 0 bases, J lost 4 bases, and 12 bases lay in between. CDR3 length: 15 residues. Germline V CDR1 and CDR2: MNHEY, SVGAGI. This CDR3 reads CASSYSQGRGTEAFF. The CDR3 DNA sequence: TGTGCCAGCAGTTACTCGCAGGGTAGAGGCACTGAAGCTTTCTTT.

CDR3 nucleotides: TGTGCCAGCAGCGGACAGGGGGCGAGGGAAAAACTGTTTTTT. It yields the protein CASSGQGAREKLFF. V usage is TRBV7-9 and J usage is TRBJ1-4, with 11 bases that match TRBD1. J was trimmed by 8 bases and V by 5 bases; bases with no gene match: 4. The CDR3 runs 14 residues. CDR1 and CDR2 (germline): SEHNR, FQNEAQ (reference sequence).

The rearrangement links TRBV7-8 to TRBJ2-1; TRBD2 aligns across 14 bases. Trimming took 4 bases from V and 7 from J; bases not matched to a gene: 6. This CDR3 is built from 16 residues. Germline-derived CDR1 and CDR2 are SGHVS and FQNEAQ. The CDR3 is CASSSSGLAGVNEQFF. CDR3 coding DNA: TGTGCCAGCAGCTCTTCGGGACTAGCGGGAGTAAATGAGCAGTTCTTC. Full variable domain (missing parts from reference TRBV7-8 and TRBJ2-1): GAGVSQSPRYKVAKRGQDVALRCDPISGHVSLFWYQQALGQGPEFLTYFQNEAQLDKSGLPSDRFFAERPEGSVSTLKIQRTQQEDSAVYLCASSSSGLAGVNEQFFGPGTRLTVL.

V and J are TRBV19 and TRBJ2-7, with TRBD1 matching 8 bases. Germline values: CDR1 LNHDA, CDR2 SQIVND (reference sequence). The trim removed 6 bases at V and 5 bases at J, leaving 12 bases unmatched. There are 15 residues in the CDR3. CDR3 nucleotides: TGTGCCAGTAGGCTTCACTCCAGGGGGCGCGACGAGCAGTACTTC. The encoded protein is CASRLHSRGRDEQYF.

The chain recombines TRBV27 with TRBJ1-5, with 8 bases aligning to TRBD1. The trim removed 6 bases at V and 5 bases at J, leaving 0 bases unmatched. In germline, CDR1 is MNHEY, CDR2 SMNVEV (reference sequence). CDR3 length: 12 amino acids. CDR3 coding DNA: TGTGCCAGCAGGACAGGGGATCAGCCCCAGCATTTT. Its translation is CASRTGDQPQHF.

The CDR3: CASSFYPQGETQYF. The CDR3 nucleotides read TGTGCCAGCAGTTTTTACCCCCAGGGTGAGACCCAGTACTTC. The chain carries TRBV28 and TRBJ2-5; D perhaps matches TRBD1 (5 bases). The CDR3 covers 14 residues. Trimming removed 3 bases from V and 5 bases from J, with 13 bases in between. The V gene's germline CDR1 is MDHEN and CDR2 SYDVKM. The full variable domain, its missing parts supplied by reference TRBV28 and TRBJ2-5, is DVKVTQSSRYLVKRTGEKVFLECVQDMDHENMFWYRQDPGLGLRLIYFSYDVKMKEKGDIPEGYSVSREKKERFSLILESASTNQTSMYLCASSFYPQGETQYFGPGTRLLVL.

In its sample, this clone was seen once. The J gene is TRBJ2-6, the V gene TRBV2; the D gene is possibly TRBD2 (5 bases). This CDR3 comprises 15 residues. CDR1 is SNHLY, CDR2 FYNNEI, per germline. Trimming removed 3 bases from V and 1 base from J, with 7 bases in between. CDR3 nucleotide sequence: TGTGCCAGCAGTGATGAGGGATCTGGGGCCAACGTCCTGACTTTC. Translated: CASSDEGSGANVLTF.

The chain is built from TRBV7-9 and TRBJ2-7; 8 bases fit TRBD2. V lost 5 bases, J lost 3 bases, and 9 bases stayed unmatched. This CDR3 region has 15 residues. From germline, CDR1 is SEHNR and CDR2 FQNEAQ (reference sequence). CDR3 sequence: CASSVSGRAFYEQYF. CDR3 nucleotides: TGTGCCAGCAGCGTGAGCGGGAGAGCTTTCTACGAGCAGTACTTC.

This chain connects TRBV7-2 to TRBJ2-1; D might be TRBD2 (6 bases). The CDR3 extends over 17 amino acids. CDR1 and CDR2 from the germline V gene are SGHTA and FQGNSA. Deletions cut 1 base from V and 2 bases from J, with 15 bases between. The CDR3 nucleotides read TGTGCCAGCAGCTTAGAGGCTAGCGCCCGAACCTACAATGAGCAGTTCTTC. It encodes CASSLEASARTYNEQFF.